The 31 T cell receptor beta chains reported below all come from one sample, sequenced in a study of shared clonotypes between healthy human individuals. The protocol was immunoSEQ multiplex PCR, while the TCRdb copy is restricted to in-frame clones and leaves out a portion. The profile shows around 700,000 clones, approximately 75% of them singletons. Material: memory CD4+ T cells sorted from blood. Subset noted: CD45RA-negative fraction. The receptors originated from a woman aged 25 to 39 in good health.

The chain combines TRBV5-1 with TRBJ2-6; either TRBD1 or TRBD2 may fit D (6 bases each). V gave up 7 bases and J gave up 0 bases, with 20 bases separating them. The CDR3 has 18 residues. Germline lookup yields CDR1 SGHRS and CDR2 YFSETQ. Here the CDR3 reads CASSDGTGGHSGANVLTF. In DNA, the CDR3 is TGCGCCAGCTCTGACGGGACCGGGGGACACTCTGGGGCCAACGTCCTGACTTTC.

CDR3 DNA: TGTGCCAGCAGCTCCCTAGCGGGAGGGCTTACCGGGGAGCTGTTTTTT. Amino acid sequence: CASSSLAGGLTGELFF. The chain couples TRBV7-8 to TRBJ2-2; the match to TRBD2 covers 12 bases. This CDR3 comprises 16 residues. The junction had 5 bases not matched to a gene; V was cut back by 4 bases and J by 5 bases. Germline CDR1 SGHVS, CDR2 FQNEAQ.

This clone was found a few times. The chain combines TRBV5-8 with TRBJ2-1, with D unresolved. Looked up from germline, CDR1 is SGHTS and CDR2 is YDEGEE. V shed 0 bases and J shed 12 bases, with 16 bases lying between them. The CDR3 is made up of 14 amino acids. Here the CDR3 DNA reads TGTGCCAGCAGCTTGGAGCTGCCGGAGTTGGGGCAGTTCTTC. It codes for CASSLELPELGQFF.

This chain joins TRBV28 and TRBJ1-1; D uncertain. This CDR3 is 13 amino acids long. Germline V gene lookup returns CDR1 MDHEN and CDR2 SYDVKM. V was trimmed by 7 bases and J by 3 bases, leaving 12 bases between them. The CDR3, as DNA: TGTGCCAGCACCCCCAGATTAGACACTGAAGCTTTCTTT. It translates to CASTPRLDTEAFF.

The V gene is TRBV6-5, the J gene TRBJ2-7; D is uncertain. CDR1 and CDR2 from the germline V gene are MNHEY and SVGAGI. V dropped 5 bases and J dropped 2 bases, with 13 bases sitting between them. The CDR3 spans 14 residues. In DNA form, the CDR3 reads TGTGCCAGCAGTCCACAGAGTTTAACCTACGAGCAGTACTTC. Its translation is CASSPQSLTYEQYF.

This clone was seen just once. The chain couples TRBV5-1 to TRBJ1-1; TRBD1 is a possible D gene (5 bases). Trimming pared 4 bases from V and 6 bases from J, leaving 19 bases between. The CDR3 loop spans 15 amino acids. Germline values: CDR1 SGHRS, CDR2 YFSETQ. CDR3 residues: CASSGDGGPGAEAFF. CDR3 bases: TGCGCCAGCAGCGGAGATGGCGGGCCGGGGGCTGAAGCTTTCTTT. The full variable domain, its missing parts supplied by reference TRBV5-1 and TRBJ1-1, is KAGVTQTPRYLIKTRGQQVTLSCSPISGHRSVSWYQQTPGQGLQFLFEYFSETQRNKGNFPGRFSGRQFSNSRSEMNVSTLELGDSALYLCASSGDGGPGAEAFFGQGTRLTVV.

This chain joins TRBV5-8 and TRBJ2-6; 9 nucleotides align to TRBD1. The J segment lost 0 bases and the V segment lost 4 bases, leaving 11 bases of the junction unmatched. CDR3 length equals 19 residues. The V gene's germline CDR1 is SGHTS and CDR2 YDEGEE. The DNA for the CDR3 is TGTGCCAGCAGCCGTACTCCGGGACAGGGATTCTCTGGGGCCAACGTCCTGACTTTC. Amino acid sequence: CASSRTPGQGFSGANVLTF. Supplemented by reference TRBV5-8 and TRBJ2-6, the full variable domain reads EAGVTQSPTHLIKTRGQQATLRCSPISGHTSVYWYQQALGLGLQFLLWYDEGEERNRGNFPPRFSGRQFPNYSSELNVNALELEDSALYLCASSRTPGQGFSGANVLTFGAGSRLTVL.

As regards this clone: A single base separates this from a much larger clone, so it may be a read error. Other DNA sequences in this sample translate to the same CDR3. The chain combines TRBV7-2 with TRBJ2-3; D not certain. The CDR3 covers 14 residues. Germline-derived CDR1 and CDR2 are SGHTA and FQGNSA. V gave up 0 bases and J gave up 0 bases, with 4 bases separating them. CDR3 coding DNA: TGTGCCAGCAGCTTAGCGGGGAGCACAGATACGCAGTATTTT. Translating it yields CASSLAGSTDTQYF. Using reference TRBV7-2 and TRBJ2-3 for the parts outside the CDR3, the full variable domain is GAGVSQSPSNKVTEKGKDVELRCDPISGHTALYWYRQSLGQGLEFLIYFQGNSAPDKSGLPSDRFSAERTGGSVSTLTIQRTQQEDSAVYLCASSLAGSTDTQYFGPGTRLTVL.

This chain connects TRBV5-5 to TRBJ2-7; D may be TRBD1 or TRBD2 (5 bases each). Looked up from germline, CDR1 is SGHKS and CDR2 is YYEKEE (reference sequence). The CDR3 totals 12 residues. The V end lost 0 bases, the J end lost 6 bases, and 7 bases lay between the germline ends. The CDR3 DNA sequence: TGTGCCAGCAGCTTGGGAGGGGTCGAGCAGTACTTC. Protein sequence: CASSLGGVEQYF.

As for this clone: This same CDR3 is encoded by further DNA sequences in the sample. The chain links TRBV27 to TRBJ2-3, with D uncertain. This CDR3 contains 13 residues. Germline CDR1 is MNHEY and CDR2 is SMNVEV (reference sequence). V lost 4 bases to trimming and J lost 2 bases, with 7 bases between them. CDR3 sequence: CASSSHNTDTQYF. As DNA, the CDR3 is TGTGCCAGCAGTTCTCACAACACAGATACGCAGTATTTT.

This chain uses TRBV5-6 with TRBJ1-2; 9 bases map to TRBD1. The V segment lost 0 bases and the J segment 7 bases; nucleotides outside the gene matches: 10. Germline-derived CDR1 and CDR2 are SGHDT and YYEEEE. CDR3 length: 16 amino acids. The chain's CDR3 is CASSLADGTGRLGYTF. For the CDR3, the DNA is TGTGCCAGCAGCTTGGCGGACGGGACAGGGAGGCTTGGCTACACCTTC.

V is TRBV19 and J is TRBJ1-2; 8 bases match TRBD1. This CDR3 is 15 amino acids long. The germline CDR1 and CDR2 sequences are LNHDA and SQIVND (reference sequence). The junction had 8 bases not matched to a gene; V was cut back by 4 bases and J by 4 bases. The CDR3 nucleotides are TGTGCCAGTAGTACACGGACAGGGAAGGTCTATGGCTACACCTTC. This sequence encodes CASSTRTGKVYGYTF.

This clone appeared a single time. This chain connects TRBV5-6 to TRBJ2-3; TRBD2 matches 9 bases. Germline V gene lookup returns CDR1 SGHDT and CDR2 YYEEEE. CDR3 length equals 17 residues. Losses at the gene ends were 1 base for V and 4 bases for J; bases not matched to a gene: 10. The CDR3 spells CASSLIGSGSGPDTQYF. The CDR3 DNA is TGTGCCAGCAGCTTGATCGGTAGCGGGAGCGGTCCAGATACGCAGTATTTT.

This clone was detected a few times. This chain links TRBV25-1 with TRBJ2-7; D is uncertain. The V and J ends lost 6 bases and 2 bases respectively, with 14 bases between them. This CDR3 contains 14 residues. Germline-derived CDR1 and CDR2 are MGHDK and SYGVNS. DNA for the CDR3: TGTGCCAGCAGAGTTAGTCGGCCGCCCTACGAGCAGTACTTC. The encoded protein is CASRVSRPPYEQYF.

The sample holds a few counts of this clone. CDR3 residues: CASSKDRSYEQYF. The CDR3 bases are TGTGCCAGCAGCAAAGACAGATCCTACGAGCAGTACTTC. The V and J genes are TRBV21-1 and TRBJ2-7; the table's D call TRBD1 went unverified against the DNA. TRBV21-1 is labeled a pseudogene. The CDR3 sequence is 13 residues long.

A few counts support this clone. The chain combines TRBV9 with TRBJ2-3; D is undetermined. The ends were cut back, 0 bases at V and 5 bases at J, with 4 bases in the middle. The CDR3 is 12 amino acids. Germline assignment: CDR1 SGDLS and CDR2 YYNGEE. CDR3 nucleotides: TGTGCCAGCAGCGTAGACGGAGATACGCAGTATTTT. This gives the protein CASSVDGDTQYF.

This clone was counted a single time. J is TRBJ2-7 and V is TRBV5-5; 12 nucleotides align to TRBD2. V trimming: 2 bases; J trimming: 1 base; junction bases outside the gene matches: 13. Per the germline V gene, CDR1 is SGHKS and CDR2 is YYEKEE (reference sequence). CDR3 length: 19 residues. CDR3 sequence reads: CASSFEFPSGRAGSYEQYF. CDR3 DNA: TGTGCCAGCAGCTTTGAGTTCCCTAGCGGGAGGGCCGGATCCTACGAGCAGTACTTC.

The chain recombines TRBV6-6 with TRBJ2-3, with 10 bases lining up with TRBD2. CDR1 is MNHNY and CDR2 is SVGAGI in the germline V gene (reference sequence). The CDR3 consists of 15 residues. V dropped 6 bases and J dropped 3; count of bases not matched to a gene: 6. In DNA form, the CDR3 reads TGTGCCAGCAGACAGAGCGGGAGGGGGACAGATACGCAGTATTTT. Protein sequence: CASRQSGRGTDTQYF.

The J gene is TRBJ2-1, the V gene TRBV23-1; D is undetermined. Being an ORF, TRBV23-1 has a function that is uncertain. The CDR3 loop spans 15 amino acids. The ends were cut back, 4 bases at V and 0 bases at J, with 10 bases in the middle. The CDR3 DNA reads as TGCGCCAGCAGTCGCGCGGTACACTCCTACAATGAGCAGTTCTTC. Amino acid sequence: CASSRAVHSYNEQFF.

With respect to this clone: Distinct nucleotide sequences in the sample also encode this CDR3. This sequence joins TRBV6-1 and TRBJ1-1; the match to TRBD1 covers 10 bases. In germline, CDR1 is MNHNS, CDR2 SASEGT. The CDR3 runs to 14 residues. The J segment lost 1 base and the V segment lost 5 bases, leaving 1 base of the junction unmatched. The DNA of the CDR3 is TGTGCCAGCAGTAGGGACAGGGGGAACACTGAAGCTTTCTTT. It codes for CASSRDRGNTEAFF.

The CDR3 protein is CASSTLREVDEQYF. The CDR3, as DNA: TGTGCCAGCAGTACGCTCAGGGAGGTGGACGAGCAGTACTTC. The gene calls are TRBV27 and TRBJ2-7; possible D gene TRBD2, 6 bases. CDR1 is MNHEY, CDR2 SMNVEV, per germline (reference sequence). The CDR3 has 14 amino acids. The V gene lost 5 bases and the J gene lost 5 bases, with 16 bases spanning the gap.

The sample holds one count of this clone. This chain uses TRBV7-9 with TRBJ2-1; D unclear. Between the trimmed V and J ends, which lost 5 bases and 3 bases, there was a span of 11 bases. The CDR3 is 14 amino acids. The germline V gene encodes CDR1 SEHNR and CDR2 FQNEAQ (reference sequence). Here the CDR3 reads CASSATEVYNEQFF. As DNA, the CDR3 is TGTGCCAGCAGCGCCACGGAAGTCTACAATGAGCAGTTCTTC.

This chain links TRBV5-6 with TRBJ2-7, with TRBD1 matching 10 bases. V lost 3 bases and J lost 3; bases outside the gene matches: 3. This CDR3 comprises 14 residues. Germline V gives CDR1 SGHDT, CDR2 YYEEEE. In DNA form, the CDR3 reads TGTGCCAGCAGCTGGGGGGACAGGGGCTACGAGCAGTACTTC. It translates to CASSWGDRGYEQYF.

This chain joins TRBV6-1 and TRBJ1-5; TRBD1 matches 9 bases. Trimming took 7 bases from V and 7 from J; bases not matched to a gene: 8. The CDR3 consists of 14 residues. Germline V gives CDR1 MNHNS, CDR2 SASEGT. The chain's CDR3 is CASKVGQGTQPQHF. The CDR3, as DNA: TGTGCCAGCAAAGTCGGACAGGGGACCCAGCCCCAGCATTTT.

The chain uses TRBV15 and TRBJ2-7; D call uncertain. V was trimmed by 0 bases and J by 4 bases, leaving 7 bases between them. There are 13 residues in the CDR3. Germline CDR1 and CDR2: LNHNV and YYDKDF (reference sequence). CDR3 DNA: TGTGCCACCAGCAGAGATTCCGGTTACGAGCAGTACTTC. This translates into CATSRDSGYEQYF.

With respect to this clone: Different DNA sequences within this sample yield the same CDR3. As DNA, the CDR3 is TGTGCCAGCAGTTTATCGGGCCGCGAGCAGTACTTC. Protein product: CASSLSGREQYF. This chain joins TRBV27 and TRBJ2-7; D ambiguous. Germline CDR1 MNHEY, CDR2 SMNVEV (reference sequence). The V end was cut by 0 bases, the J end by 6 bases, with 6 bases between. The CDR3 totals 12 residues.

CDR3 sequence reads: CAWGDRANSPLHF. Here the CDR3 DNA reads TGTGCCTGGGGGGACAGGGCCAATTCACCCCTCCACTTT. The rearrangement uses TRBV30 and TRBJ1-6; 9 positions match TRBD1. Germline loops: CDR1 GTSNPN, CDR2 SVGIG (reference sequence). This CDR3 comprises 13 residues. Trimming took 5 bases from V and 7 from J; bases not matched to a gene: 3.

The chain recombines TRBV28 with TRBJ2-1, with D perhaps being TRBD1 or TRBD2 (5 bases each). Looked up from germline, CDR1 is MDHEN and CDR2 is SYDVKM. The CDR3 sequence is 15 residues long. Trimming took off 2 bases at V and 0 bases at J, with 8 bases between the two ends. CDR3: CASSLRGDSYNEQFF. The CDR3 DNA is TGTGCCAGCAGTTTACGAGGGGACTCCTACAATGAGCAGTTCTTC.

This clone has just one count. The CDR3 DNA follows: TGTGCCAGCAGTTTAAGTGAGGGGGTTGGTGGCGGTGAGCAGTTCTTC. Its translation: CASSLSEGVGGGEQFF. The chain combines TRBV28 with TRBJ2-1; a weak D match, TRBD1 (6 bases). The ends were cut back, 2 bases at V and 9 bases at J, with 20 bases in the middle. The V gene's germline CDR1 is MDHEN and CDR2 SYDVKM. The CDR3 consists of 16 residues.

The chain joins TRBV6-5 to TRBJ2-3; a possible D gene is TRBD2 (6 bases). Trimming removed 2 bases from V and 0 bases from J, with 9 bases in between. CDR3 length equals 15 residues. CDR1 is MNHEY and CDR2 is SVGAGI in the germline V gene. CDR3 DNA: TGTGCCAGCAGTTACCGGGGACTCAGCACAGATACGCAGTATTTT. This encodes CASSYRGLSTDTQYF.

The rearrangement uses TRBV19 and TRBJ2-5, with a possible D match to TRBD2 (5 bases). The CDR3 totals 14 residues. The germline gives CDR1 LNHDA, CDR2 SQIVND (reference sequence). V was shortened by 0 bases and J by 5 bases, with 10 bases between the two germline ends. The CDR3 DNA is TGTGCCAGTAGTATAGATCGAGGCGGGGAGACCCAGTACTTC. Amino acids: CASSIDRGGETQYF.